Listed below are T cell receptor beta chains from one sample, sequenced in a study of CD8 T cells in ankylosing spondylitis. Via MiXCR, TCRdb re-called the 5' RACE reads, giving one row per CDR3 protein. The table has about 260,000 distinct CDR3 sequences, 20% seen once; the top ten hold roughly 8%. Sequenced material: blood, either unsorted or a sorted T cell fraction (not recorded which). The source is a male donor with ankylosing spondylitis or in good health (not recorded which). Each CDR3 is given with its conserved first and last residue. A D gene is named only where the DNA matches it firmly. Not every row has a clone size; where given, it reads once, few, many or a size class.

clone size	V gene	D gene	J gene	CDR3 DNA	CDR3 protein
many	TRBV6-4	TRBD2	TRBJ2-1	TGTGCCAGCAGTGACTCCCCCGGGACTAGCGGGAGTATTAATGAGCAGTTCTTC	CASSDSPGTSGSINEQFF
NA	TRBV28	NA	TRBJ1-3	TGTGCCAGCAGTTTATGGGACACACTAAGGGGAAACACCATATATTTT	CASSLWDTLRGNTIYF
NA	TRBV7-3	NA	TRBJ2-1	TGTGCCAGCAGCTTTCACAGGGCTAGCTCCTACAATGAGCAGTTCTTC	CASSFHRASSYNEQFF
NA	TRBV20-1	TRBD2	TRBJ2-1	TGCAGTGCTACTCCGGGACTAGTCAGTAATGAGCAGTTCTTC	CSATPGLVSNEQFF
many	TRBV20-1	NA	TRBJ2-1	TGCAGTGCTACCCCGGGGAAAAATGAGCAGTTCTTC	CSATPGKNEQFF
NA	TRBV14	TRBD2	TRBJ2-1	TGTGCCAGCAGCCAAGAATCCAGCGGGAGGGCTCTAGGCAATGAGCAGTTCTTC	CASSQESSGRALGNEQFF
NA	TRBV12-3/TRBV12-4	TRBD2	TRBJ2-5	TGTGCCAGCAGTCTACTAGCGGGGGCACTCGGGGAGACCCAGTACTTC	CASSLLAGALGETQYF
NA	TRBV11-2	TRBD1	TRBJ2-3	TGTGCCAGCAGCTTAGGTTGGACAGGGCTGGGCGGAGTGGAGGCAGATACGCAGTATTTT	CASSLGWTGLGGVEADTQYF
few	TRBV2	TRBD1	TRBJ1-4	TGTGCCAGCAAAGAGACAGGGGTTTATGAAAAACTGTTTTTT	CASKETGVYEKLFF
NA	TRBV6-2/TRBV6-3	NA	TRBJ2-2	TGTGCCAGCAGTTTAGGGGACTTTTGGACCGGGGAGCTGTTTTTT	CASSLGDFWTGELFF
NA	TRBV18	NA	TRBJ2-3	TGTGCCAGCTCACCAAACCAGGCAGATACGCAGTATTTT	CASSPNQADTQYF
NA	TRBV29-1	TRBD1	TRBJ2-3	TGCAGCGTTGACCAGGGGGTGGGAGATACGCAGTATTTT	CSVDQGVGDTQYF
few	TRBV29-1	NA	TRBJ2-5	TGCAGCGTTGAAGATCTGGCAGGGGGGTTGGGAGAGACCCAGTACTTC	CSVEDLAGGLGETQYF
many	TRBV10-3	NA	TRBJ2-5	TGTGCCATCAGTGAGTCGATCGGCGAGAGAGAGACCCAGTACTTC	CAISESIGERETQYF
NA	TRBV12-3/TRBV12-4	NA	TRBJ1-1	TGTGCCAGCAGTTTAGGGGGAATGGGGACTGAAGCTTTCTTT	CASSLGGMGTEAFF
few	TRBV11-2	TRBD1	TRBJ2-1	TGTGCCAGCAGAACTCGGGACAGGGTTTTTGATGAGCAGTTCTTC	CASRTRDRVFDEQFF
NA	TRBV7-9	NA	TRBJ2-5	TGTGCCAGCAGCTTAGGGGTAGCGGATCACCAAGAGACCCAGTACTTC	CASSLGVADHQETQYF
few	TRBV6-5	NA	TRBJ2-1	TGTGCCAGCAGTTACTCGAGTAGCGGCGTTTCTGAGCAGTTCTTC	CASSYSSSGVSEQFF
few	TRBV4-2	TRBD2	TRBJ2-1	TGTGCCAGCAGCCAAGAGAGCCCAGCGGGAGGGCCCTCGAGGAATGAGCAGTTCTTC	CASSQESPAGGPSRNEQFF
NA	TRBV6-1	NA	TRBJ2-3	TGTGCCAGCAGTGAGACAGCGAGCACAGATACGCAGTATTTT	CASSETASTDTQYF
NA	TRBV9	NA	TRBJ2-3	TGTGCTAGCAGCGTAGACGGAGGGGATACGCAGTATTTT	CASSVDGGDTQYF
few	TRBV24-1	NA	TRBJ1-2	TGTGCCACCCGAGACCAAAACGCCTATGGCTACACCTTC	CATRDQNAYGYTF
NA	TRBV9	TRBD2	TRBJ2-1	TGTGCCAGCAGCGTTCTAGCGGCTAGCTCCTACAATGAGCAGTTCTTC	CASSVLAASSYNEQFF
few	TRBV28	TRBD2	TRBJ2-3	TGTGCCAGCAGGCTAGCGGGCCAGAGCACAGATACGCAGTATTTT	CASRLAGQSTDTQYF
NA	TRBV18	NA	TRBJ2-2	TGTGCCAGCTCACCACTACATGGACAGATGGGGGCCACCGGGGAGCTGTTTTTT	CASSPLHGQMGATGELFF
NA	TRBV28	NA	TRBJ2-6	TGTGCCAGCAGTTTAGGGGGAATCCCCTCTGGGGCCAACGTCCTGACTTTC	CASSLGGIPSGANVLTF
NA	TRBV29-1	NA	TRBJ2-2	TGCAGCGTTGAATTGGCGGACAGCTTAGGGGGGGAGCTGTTTTTT	CSVELADSLGGELFF
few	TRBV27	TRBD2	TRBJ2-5	TGTGCCAGCAGGGCTTGGGAGGGAGAGACCCAGTACTTC	CASRAWEGETQYF
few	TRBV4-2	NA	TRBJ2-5	TGTGCCAGCAGCCCCCGGGGGATCCAAGAGACCCAGTACTTC	CASSPRGIQETQYF